These 12 T cell receptor beta chains were all obtained from the same sample, sequenced in a study of response to subunit inactivated influenza vaccine. TCRdb passed the RT-PCR reads through MiXCR, listing each CDR3 protein once. The repertoire holds about 310,000 distinct CDR3 sequences, with over 20% as singletons. Sequences were derived from PBMCs from blood, sampled 21 months after vaccination. These receptors were collected from a man between 50 and 69 years old who received an inactivated influenza vaccine.

This clonotype turned up a few times. This chain joins TRBV7-2 and TRBJ1-6, with D maybe TRBD1 (6 bases). Trimming removed 5 bases at V and 7 bases at J, with 15 bases between. The germline CDR1 and CDR2 sequences are SGHTA and FQGNSA. The CDR3 is made up of 15 amino acids. The CDR3 region is CASSPQGTANSPLHF. In DNA form, the CDR3 reads TGTGCCAGCAGCCCCCAGGGGACGGCGAATTCACCCCTCCACTTT.

In its sample, this clonotype was seen many times. The chain uses TRBV6-2 or TRBV6-3 and TRBJ1-1; tentatively, D is TRBD1 (5 bases). V lost 0 bases and J 5 bases, leaving 10 bases between the germline ends. The length of the CDR3 is 14 residues. Per the germline V gene, CDR1 is MNHEY and CDR2 is SVGEGT. CDR3 region: CASSYSGDWTEAFF. For the CDR3, the DNA is TGTGCCAGCAGTTACTCGGGGGACTGGACTGAAGCTTTCTTT.

The rearrangement joins TRBV20-1 to TRBJ2-1; TRBD2 matches at 7 bases. Germline V CDR1 and CDR2: DFQATT, SNEGSKA (reference sequence). There are 16 residues in the CDR3. J lost 2 bases, V lost 6 bases, and 13 bases had no gene match. Written as DNA, the CDR3 is TGCAGTGCCAAACCTTTAGCGGGCCCAACCTACAATGAGCAGTTCTTC. Its translation: CSAKPLAGPTYNEQFF.

This clonotype appeared once. The CDR3 does not close with the conserved phenylalanine or tryptophan, likely indicating a read error. This rearrangement joins TRBV6-6 to TRBJ1-1; no reliable D call. The germline V gene encodes CDR1 MNHNY and CDR2 SVGAGI (reference sequence). The length of the CDR3 is 12 residues. Trimming removed 0 bases at V and 2 bases at J, with 1 base between. CDR3 coding DNA: TGTGCCAGCAGTTACTCCAACACTGAAGCTTTCTTG. This encodes CASSYSNTEAFL.

This clonotype was detected only a few times. At one end the junction does not follow the germline gene, possibly because of a read error. The J gene is TRBJ1-5, the V gene TRBV20-1, with D perhaps matching TRBD1 (6 bases). CDR1 DFQATT and CDR2 SNEGSKA come from the germline V gene (reference sequence). The CDR3 is 14 amino acids. The CDR3 DNA reads as TGCAGTGCTAGTGACGCCGGGGGCAAGCAGCCCCAGCATTTT. This gives the protein CSASDAGGKQPQHF.

In this sample, this clonotype turned up a few times. This chain joins TRBV20-1 and TRBJ1-2, with TRBD1 as a possible D gene (5 bases). This CDR3 has 14 residues. CDR1 is DFQATT and CDR2 is SNEGSKA in the germline V gene (reference sequence). Trimming cost V 5 bases and J 0 bases, with 13 bases left between them. The CDR3 sequence: CSAATDSANYGYTF. CDR3 bases: TGCAGTGCTGCCACTGACAGTGCTAACTATGGCTACACCTTC.

There are many counts of this clonotype. This chain connects TRBV5-5 to TRBJ1-2, with TRBD1 matching over 7 bases. Germline loops: CDR1 SGHKS, CDR2 YYEKEE (reference sequence). CDR3 length equals 15 residues. V dropped 0 bases and J dropped 4; count of bases not matched to a gene: 6. CDR3: CASSLGDRASYGYTF. Here the CDR3 DNA reads TGTGCCAGCAGCTTGGGTGACAGGGCCTCCTATGGCTACACCTTC.

A few counts support this clonotype. This chain links TRBV6-2 or TRBV6-3 with TRBJ1-1, with 9 bases lining up with TRBD1. V trimming: 4 bases; J trimming: 5 bases; junction bases outside the gene matches: 8. The CDR3 contains 15 residues. Germline-derived CDR1 and CDR2 are MNHEY and SVGEGT. CDR3 protein: CASSSLQGAGTEAFF. The CDR3 DNA reads as TGTGCCAGCAGTTCCCTACAGGGGGCAGGGACTGAAGCTTTCTTT.

Here the CDR3 DNA reads TGCGCCAGCAGCTCACTGACGGGGAGCTCCTACGAGCAGTACTTC. Translated: CASSSLTGSSYEQYF. The chain is built from TRBV5-1 and TRBJ2-7; D perhaps matches TRBD2 (5 bases). V was pared by 3 bases and J by 0 bases, with 13 bases between. The CDR3 runs to 15 residues. Germline CDR1 is SGHRS and CDR2 is YFSETQ. Full variable domain (remainder filled in from reference TRBV5-1 and TRBJ2-7): KAGVTQTPRYLIKTRGQQVTLSCSPISGHRSVSWYQQTPGQGLQFLFEYFSETQRNKGNFPGRFSGRQFSNSRSEMNVSTLELGDSALYLCASSSLTGSSYEQYFGPGTRLTVT.

This clonotype was seen a handful of times. The V call is TRBV7-2, the J call TRBJ1-2; no reliable D call. The CDR3 extends over 13 amino acids. V dropped 7 bases and J dropped 4 bases, with 13 bases sitting between them. CDR1 and CDR2 (germline): SGHTA, FQGNSA. CDR3 protein: CASNSGLLYGYTF. The CDR3 DNA is TGTGCCAGCAACTCCGGGCTCCTCTATGGCTACACCTTC.

This clonotype was observed a few times. This chain uses TRBV6-5 with TRBJ2-7, with 9 bases fitting TRBD1. The CDR3 extends over 17 amino acids. Losses at the gene ends were 0 bases for V and 3 bases for J; bases not matched to a gene: 9. Germline CDR1 MNHEY, CDR2 SVGAGI. The CDR3 nucleotides read TGTGCCAGCAGTTACTCAATACCGGGACAGGGTTTCTACGAGCAGTACTTC. It codes for CASSYSIPGQGFYEQYF.

This sequence joins TRBV7-2 and TRBJ2-3; 8 nucleotides match TRBD2. Germline loops: CDR1 SGHTA, CDR2 FQGNSA. The CDR3 totals 14 residues. V gave up 4 bases and J gave up 5 bases; unmatched junction bases: 5. Written as DNA, the CDR3 is TGTGCCAGCAGCTCATCGGGACTAGGAGATACGCAGTATTTT. Translation gives CASSSSGLGDTQYF.